The clone carrying this T cell receptor (beta chain) occurred once. The data were taken from a study of blood T cell repertoires in COVID-19. Study-wide context: Samples came from the United States, Italy and Spain, spanning acute and convalescent COVID-19. From T cells, B-cell-depleted T cells, or PBMCs came the material, which was cDNA or gDNA.

This CDR3 has 13 residues. CDR1 MNHNY and CDR2 SVGAGI come from the germline V gene (reference sequence). After removal of 6 bases from V and 11 bases from J, the junction contained 10 bases not matched to a gene. Under the authors' procedure: Amplifying reference gene primers gave estimates of nucleated cell counts. Some clones are missing from TCRdb's copy, which holds only in-frame ones; the method was immunoSEQ multiplex PCR. V, J and clone size are those of that table, while D and trimming were read from the DNA. The table records 250,000 or so clones, 80% to 90% of them present only once. The V and J genes are TRBV6-6 and TRBJ1-1; 9 bases are a match to TRBD1. This sequence originates from a man between 60 and 75 years old with acute or convalescent COVID-19. Source material: peripheral blood. CDR3 DNA: TGTGCCAGCAGGAGGACAGGGGAGGAGAGGGCTTTCTTT. Translating gives CASRRTGEERAFF.